These 26 T cell receptor beta chains were all obtained from the same sample, sequenced in a study of shared clonotypes between healthy human individuals. Profiling relied on immunoSEQ multiplex PCR, and the TCRdb table lists in-frame clones only, not all of them. This table has 2.5 million or so clones, more than 80% appearing once. Material for sequencing was naive CD4+ T cells sorted from blood. Described subset: CD45RA+ positively selected. These receptors were taken from a man between 18 and 35 years old in good health.

V gene TRBV5-1 combines with J gene TRBJ2-7, with 9 bases fitting TRBD1. J gave up 3 bases and V 2 bases, and 6 bases lay outside the gene matches. This CDR3 spans 15 amino acids. Germline assignment: CDR1 SGHRS and CDR2 YFSETQ. The CDR3 bases are TGCGCCAGCAGCTTTCTACAGGGGGCTCTCTACGAGCAGTACTTC. Its translation is CASSFLQGALYEQYF. Looking up the rest from reference TRBV5-1 and TRBJ2-7 gives the full variable domain: KAGVTQTPRYLIKTRGQQVTLSCSPISGHRSVSWYQQTPGQGLQFLFEYFSETQRNKGNFPGRFSGRQFSNSRSEMNVSTLELGDSALYLCASSFLQGALYEQYFGPGTRLTVT.

V is TRBV18 and J is TRBJ2-4; TRBD1 matches 7 bases. The CDR3 sequence is 16 residues long. CDR1 KGHSH and CDR2 LQKENI come from the germline V gene. The ends lost 6 bases at V and 2 bases at J; junction bases unmatched: 10. In DNA, the CDR3 is TGTGCCAGCTCCCCGGACAGGTCTTCTTCCAAAAACATTCAGTACTTC. Protein sequence: CASSPDRSSSKNIQYF.

As for this clone: Different DNA sequences within this sample yield the same CDR3. J is TRBJ1-4 and V is TRBV30; D gene uncertain. Looked up from germline, CDR1 is GTSNPN and CDR2 is SVGIG (reference sequence). Trimming shortened V by 0 bases and J by 8 bases, and 4 bases separated the two germline ends. The CDR3 is made up of 11 amino acids. The CDR3 region has the DNA TGTGCCTGGAGTGTGGAAGAAAAACTGTTTTTT. This encodes CAWSVEEKLFF.

The chain links TRBV28 to TRBJ1-5; TRBD1 matches at 8 bases. V was clipped by 9 bases and J by 6 bases; unmatched bases: 10. CDR1 and CDR2 from the germline V gene are MDHEN and SYDVKM. The CDR3 totals 14 residues. CDR3 bases: TGTGCCAGTAACGACAGGGGCGGCAGTCAGCCCCAGCATTTT. The encoded protein is CASNDRGGSQPQHF.

Notes on this clone: At the DNA level, this CDR3 is encoded by other sequences in the same sample as well. The chain uses TRBV30 and TRBJ1-2, with D unresolved. CDR3 length: 12 residues. The V gene's germline CDR1 is GTSNPN and CDR2 SVGIG (reference sequence). V gave up 2 bases and J gave up 2 bases, with 6 bases separating them. This chain's CDR3 is CAWSKGNYGYTF. Written as DNA, the CDR3 is TGTGCCTGGAGTAAGGGAAACTATGGCTACACCTTC.

V usage is TRBV6-6 and J usage is TRBJ2-4, with 8 nucleotides matching TRBD2. V gave up 6 bases and J gave up 0 bases; unmatched junction bases: 7. Per the germline V gene, CDR1 is MNHNY and CDR2 is SVGAGI (reference sequence). This CDR3 comprises 16 residues. The CDR3 sequence: CASSSSSGTAKNIQYF. CDR3 nucleotide sequence: TGTGCCAGCAGCTCAAGTAGCGGGACAGCCAAAAACATTCAGTACTTC.

The chain joins TRBV29-1 to TRBJ2-3, with 13 bases identical to TRBD2. V shed 2 bases, J shed 3 bases, and the junction held 2 bases outside the gene matches. The germline V gene has CDR1 SQVTM and CDR2 ANQGSEA. This CDR3 is 15 amino acids long. CDR3 DNA sequence: TGCAGCGTTGAAACTAGCGGGGGGGCTACAGATACGCAGTATTTT. It is translated as CSVETSGGATDTQYF.

This chain connects TRBV5-1 to TRBJ1-2, with D possibly matching TRBD1 (6 bases). CDR3 length: 15 residues. Trimming removed 0 bases at V and 5 bases at J, with 14 bases between. Looked up from germline, CDR1 is SGHRS and CDR2 is YFSETQ. CDR3 amino acids: CASSLEGEREYGYTF. The CDR3, as DNA: TGCGCCAGCAGCTTGGAGGGGGAAAGGGAGTATGGCTACACCTTC.

This sequence joins TRBV7-9 and TRBJ2-7; TRBD2 might be the D (5 bases). Per germline, CDR1 SEHNR and CDR2 FQNEAQ (reference sequence). The CDR3 is made up of 16 amino acids. V dropped 2 bases and J dropped 0 bases, with 14 bases sitting between them. CDR3 region: CASSLIRTGSSYEQYF. Written as DNA, the CDR3 is TGTGCCAGCAGCTTAATAAGGACTGGTAGCTCCTACGAGCAGTACTTC.

The genes are TRBV9 and TRBJ1-3; D is uncertain. The CDR3 has 16 residues. Per the germline V gene, CDR1 is SGDLS and CDR2 is YYNGEE. Trimming pared 1 base from V and 0 bases from J, leaving 11 bases between. The CDR3 spells CASSVTLAGSGNTIYF. The CDR3 DNA is TGTGCCAGCAGCGTAACCCTCGCGGGCTCTGGAAACACCATATATTTT.

This clone has more than one count but fewer than ten. The chain links TRBV4-1 to TRBJ1-5; 8 nucleotides agree with TRBD1. There are 16 residues in the CDR3. After removal of 3 bases from V and 4 bases from J, the junction contained 8 bases not matched to a gene. CDR1 and CDR2 (germline): MGHRA, YSYEKL. For the CDR3, the DNA is TGCGCCAGCAGCCACACCGACAGGGGTCTTAATCAGCCCCAGCATTTT. Its translation: CASSHTDRGLNQPQHF.

V and J are TRBV4-2 and TRBJ2-3; no clear D gene. Trimming took off 2 bases at V and 6 bases at J, with 12 bases between the two ends. Germline values: CDR1 LGHNA, CDR2 YNFKEQ. This CDR3 contains 14 residues. The CDR3 reads CASSQNPRADTQYF. The CDR3 bases are TGTGCCAGCAGCCAAAACCCTAGAGCCGATACGCAGTATTTT.

V usage is TRBV7-9 and J usage is TRBJ2-1, with no clear D. The V and J ends lost 3 bases and 0 bases respectively, with 15 bases between them. Germline assignment: CDR1 SEHNR and CDR2 FQNEAQ (reference sequence). The CDR3 covers 17 residues. CDR3: CASSFSFGLYSYNEQFF. The CDR3 coding sequence is TGTGCCAGCAGCTTTTCTTTCGGTTTGTACTCCTACAATGAGCAGTTCTTC.

This clone was detected once. J is TRBJ2-3 and V is TRBV7-2, with D maybe TRBD2 (6 bases). Trimming took off 6 bases at V and 2 bases at J, with 9 bases between the two ends. CDR1 is SGHTA and CDR2 is FQGNSA in the germline V gene. The CDR3 has 13 residues. The CDR3 here is CASRGTFTDTQYF. The CDR3 DNA follows: TGTGCCAGCAGGGGGACTTTCACAGATACGCAGTATTTT. Filled out from reference TRBV7-2 and TRBJ2-3, the complete variable domain reads GAGVSQSPSNKVTEKGKDVELRCDPISGHTALYWYRQSLGQGLEFLIYFQGNSAPDKSGLPSDRFSAERTGGSVSTLTIQRTQQEDSAVYLCASRGTFTDTQYFGPGTRLTVL.

This chain uses TRBV28 with TRBJ2-7, with D perhaps matching TRBD1 (6 bases). Trimming cost V 4 bases and J 0 bases, with 13 bases left between them. CDR1 is MDHEN, CDR2 SYDVKM, per germline. The CDR3 sequence is 15 residues long. The CDR3 bases are TGTGCCAGCAGTTGGGGGCCGGGGAGCTCCTACGAGCAGTACTTC. Residues: CASSWGPGSSYEQYF.

V and J are TRBV6-5 and TRBJ2-6; the D gene is possibly TRBD1 (5 bases). CDR1 is MNHEY, CDR2 SVGAGI, per germline. The V end was cut by 5 bases, the J end by 2 bases, with 7 bases between. The CDR3 has 14 residues. CDR3 residues: CASSAGTGANVLTF. CDR3 DNA: TGTGCCAGCAGTGCAGGGACTGGGGCCAACGTCCTGACTTTC.

The rearrangement uses TRBV6-4 and TRBJ2-6; D ambiguous. Germline values: CDR1 MRHNA, CDR2 SNTAGT. This CDR3 is 16 amino acids long. Trimming removed 3 bases from V and 4 bases from J, with 13 bases in between. CDR3 sequence (DNA): TGTGCCAGCAGTGAGCGTTTGCGGCCCGGGGCCAACGTCCTGACTTTC. It translates to CASSERLRPGANVLTF.

The rearrangement links TRBV7-2 to TRBJ2-3, with 8 bases matching TRBD1. From germline, CDR1 is SGHTA and CDR2 FQGNSA. The CDR3 runs 16 residues. V was pared by 5 bases and J by 7 bases, with 14 bases of the junction left unmatched. DNA for the CDR3: TGTGCCAGCAGCCAAACACAGATACAGGGGGTGAATACGCAGTATTTT. This gives the protein CASSQTQIQGVNTQYF.

The V gene is TRBV28, the J gene TRBJ1-4, with D tentatively TRBD1 (5 bases). The CDR3 has 15 amino acids. Germline CDR1 and CDR2: MDHEN and SYDVKM. Trimming cost V 4 bases and J 3 bases, with 12 bases left between them. The CDR3 protein is CASSSSGAANEKLFF. The CDR3 nucleotides are TGTGCCAGCAGTTCGTCCGGGGCTGCTAATGAAAAACTGTTTTTT.

V usage is TRBV25-1 and J usage is TRBJ1-3, with D unresolved. From germline, CDR1 is MGHDK and CDR2 SYGVNS. V shed 6 bases and J shed 0 bases, with 12 bases lying between them. CDR3 length: 15 amino acids. This CDR3 reads CASSLRSGSGNTIYF. In nucleotides, the CDR3 is TGTGCCAGCAGCCTCAGGTCCGGCTCTGGAAACACCATATATTTT.

This chain links TRBV14 with TRBJ2-7, with 10 bases that match TRBD1. CDR1 is SGHDN, CDR2 FVKESK, per germline. The CDR3 totals 15 residues. With 4 bases clipped from V and 4 bases from J, the junction kept 7 bases outside the gene matches. The CDR3 sequence: CASSRTGTGAYEQYF. Here the CDR3 DNA reads TGTGCCAGCAGCCGGACCGGGACAGGGGCTTACGAGCAGTACTTC.

The chain is built from TRBV5-4 and TRBJ2-4, with TRBD1 as a possible D gene (5 bases). The V and J ends lost 0 bases and 1 base respectively, with 5 bases between them. Per the germline V gene, CDR1 is SGHNT and CDR2 is YYREEE (reference sequence). The CDR3 spans 14 residues. The CDR3 nucleotides read TGTGCCAGCAGCTTGGAGGGGGCCAAAAACATTCAGTACTTC. Protein product: CASSLEGAKNIQYF.

The chain employs TRBV5-1 and TRBJ1-5; a possible D gene is TRBD1 (5 bases). Germline V gives CDR1 SGHRS, CDR2 YFSETQ. This CDR3 contains 15 residues. The ends were cut back, 0 bases at V and 3 bases at J, with 10 bases in the middle. Written as DNA, the CDR3 is TGCGCCAGCAGCTTGGAGGGGAAATTCAATCAGCCCCAGCATTTT. Amino acid sequence: CASSLEGKFNQPQHF.

The V and J genes are TRBV19 and TRBJ2-2, with D uncertain. Trimming removed 7 bases at V and 1 base at J, with 16 bases between. Germline loops: CDR1 LNHDA, CDR2 SQIVND (reference sequence). This CDR3 is 16 amino acids long. The CDR3 here is CASKDLRSENTGELFF. The CDR3 region has the DNA TGTGCCAGTAAAGACCTAAGGAGTGAGAACACCGGGGAGCTGTTTTTT.

This chain joins TRBV5-1 and TRBJ2-6, with D possibly TRBD2 on 5 matching bases. The CDR3 runs 17 residues. Germline-derived CDR1 and CDR2 are SGHRS and YFSETQ. V gave up 0 bases and J gave up 0 bases, with 10 bases separating them. The CDR3 coding sequence is TGCGCCAGCAGCTTGGCCTCGGGAACCTCTGGGGCCAACGTCCTGACTTTC. Translated: CASSLASGTSGANVLTF.

This clone was picked up a small number of times. The chain has TRBV6-6 and TRBJ1-1, with no clear D. CDR1 and CDR2 (germline): MNHNY, SVGAGI (reference sequence). The V and J ends lost 6 bases and 3 bases respectively, with 14 bases between them. The CDR3 is made up of 14 amino acids. CDR3 sequence: CASRPLTRDTEAFF. DNA for the CDR3: TGTGCCAGCAGGCCACTGACACGGGACACTGAAGCTTTCTTT.